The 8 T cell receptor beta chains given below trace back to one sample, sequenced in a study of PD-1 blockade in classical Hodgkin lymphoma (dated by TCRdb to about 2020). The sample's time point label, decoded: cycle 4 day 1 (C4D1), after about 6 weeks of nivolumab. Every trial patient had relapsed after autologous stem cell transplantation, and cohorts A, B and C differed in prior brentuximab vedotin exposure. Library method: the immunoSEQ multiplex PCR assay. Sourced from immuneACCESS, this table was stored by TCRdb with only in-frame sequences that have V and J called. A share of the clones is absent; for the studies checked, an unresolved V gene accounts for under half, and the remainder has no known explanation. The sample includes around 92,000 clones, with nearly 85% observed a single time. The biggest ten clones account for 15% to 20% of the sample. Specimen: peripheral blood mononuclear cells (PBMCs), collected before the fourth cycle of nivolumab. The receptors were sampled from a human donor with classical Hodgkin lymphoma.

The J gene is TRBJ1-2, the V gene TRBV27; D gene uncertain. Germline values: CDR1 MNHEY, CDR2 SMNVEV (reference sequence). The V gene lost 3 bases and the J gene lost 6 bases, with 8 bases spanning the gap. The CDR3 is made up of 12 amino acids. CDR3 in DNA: TGTGCCAGCAGTTTGGAGACGGATGGCTACACCTTC. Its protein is CASSLETDGYTF.

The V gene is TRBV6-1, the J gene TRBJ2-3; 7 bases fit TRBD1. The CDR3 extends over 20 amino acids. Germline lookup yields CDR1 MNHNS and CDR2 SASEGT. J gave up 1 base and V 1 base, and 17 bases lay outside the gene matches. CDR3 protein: CASSEERWGRGRGGTDTQYF. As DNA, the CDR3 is TGTGCCAGCAGTGAAGAGCGGTGGGGTAGGGGGCGTGGGGGCACAGATACGCAGTATTTT.

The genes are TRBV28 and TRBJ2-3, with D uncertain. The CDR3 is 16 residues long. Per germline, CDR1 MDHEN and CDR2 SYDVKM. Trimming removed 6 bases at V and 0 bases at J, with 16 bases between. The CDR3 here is CASRPPLGHSTDTQYF. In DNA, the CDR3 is TGTGCCAGCAGGCCCCCCTTGGGCCATAGCACAGATACGCAGTATTTT.

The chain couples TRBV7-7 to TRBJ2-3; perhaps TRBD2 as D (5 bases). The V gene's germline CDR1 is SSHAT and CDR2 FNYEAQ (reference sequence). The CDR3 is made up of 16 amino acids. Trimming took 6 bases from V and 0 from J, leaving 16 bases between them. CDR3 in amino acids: CASSKSVATSTDTQYF. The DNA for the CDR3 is TGTGCCAGCAGTAAGTCGGTAGCGACTAGCACAGATACGCAGTATTTT.

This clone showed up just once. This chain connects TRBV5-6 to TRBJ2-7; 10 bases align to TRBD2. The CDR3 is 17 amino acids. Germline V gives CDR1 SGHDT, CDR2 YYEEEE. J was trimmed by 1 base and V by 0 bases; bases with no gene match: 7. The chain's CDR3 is CASSLVLAGVVSYEQYF. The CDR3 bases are TGTGCCAGCAGCTTGGTCCTAGCGGGAGTTGTATCCTACGAGCAGTACTTC.

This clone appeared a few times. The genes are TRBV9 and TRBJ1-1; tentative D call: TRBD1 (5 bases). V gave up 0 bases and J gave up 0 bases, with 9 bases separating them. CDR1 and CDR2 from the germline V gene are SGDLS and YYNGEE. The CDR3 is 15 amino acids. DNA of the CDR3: TGTGCCAGCAGCGTAGCGGGGGAGATGAACACTGAAGCTTTCTTT. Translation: CASSVAGEMNTEAFF.

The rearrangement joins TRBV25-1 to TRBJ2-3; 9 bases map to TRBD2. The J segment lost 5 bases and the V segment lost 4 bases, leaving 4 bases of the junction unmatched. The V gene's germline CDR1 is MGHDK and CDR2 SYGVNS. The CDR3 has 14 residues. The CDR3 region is CASSVGLAVDTQYF. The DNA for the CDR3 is TGTGCCAGCAGTGTGGGACTAGCCGTAGATACGCAGTATTTT. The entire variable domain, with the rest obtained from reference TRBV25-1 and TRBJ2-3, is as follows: EADIYQTPRYLVIGTGKKITLECSQTMGHDKMYWYQQDPGMELHLIHYSYGVNSTEKGDLSSESTVSRIRTEHFPLTLESARPSHTSQYLCASSVGLAVDTQYFGPGTRLTVL.

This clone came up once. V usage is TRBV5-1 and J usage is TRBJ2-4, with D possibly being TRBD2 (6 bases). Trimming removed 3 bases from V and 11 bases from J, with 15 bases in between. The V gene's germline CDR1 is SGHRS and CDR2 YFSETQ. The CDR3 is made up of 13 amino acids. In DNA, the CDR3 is TGCGCCAGCAGCTACCGGGAGCCGGTCTTTCAGTACTTC. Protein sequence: CASSYREPVFQYF.